What follows is one T cell receptor beta chain and its context. Its antigen is not identified. At baseline, cycle 4 day 1, and cycle 7 day 1, blood was sampled. CDR1 is SEHNR and CDR2 is FQNEAQ in the germline V gene (reference sequence). V was pared by 5 bases and J by 8 bases, with 18 bases between. The CDR3 extends over 15 amino acids. Using immunoSEQ multiplex PCR, the repertoire was profiled, and TCRdb retains in-frame clones only, with some absent. Of about 76,000 clones in the sample, 70% to 90% are singletons; the top ten hold 10% to 15%. This record belongs to a study of OX40 agonist ivuxolimab in advanced cancers. Study in general: Among those treated, three patients had partial responses, one with hepatocellular carcinoma and two with cutaneous melanoma.

General study results and limits: The antigens recognized by the expanded peripheral T cells, that is their antigen specificity, were not determined. Relatively little clonal expansion, among the lowest observed, appeared in partial responders at 0.1-3.0 mg/kg.

The source is an adult with an advanced solid tumor such as melanoma, head and neck, liver or kidney cancer. The genes are TRBV7-9 and TRBJ1-4, with D perhaps matching TRBD1 (5 bases). Here the sequenced sample was CD4+ or CD8+ T cells sorted from blood, taken in a trial of the OX40 agonist ivuxolimab. CDR3 sequence (DNA): TGTGCCAGCAGCCCAGACGGAGCCGGGGGAGAAAAACTGTTTTTT. Its protein is CASSPDGAGGEKLFF.